This T cell receptor beta chain was observed in a study of T cell responses to AZD1222 COVID-19 vaccine. Study-level background: Pooled together were second doses at about 4 or about 12 weeks. Study conclusions and caveats: Nearly half of spike-specific TCRs reportedly target variant regions that are unmutated in the B.1.351 and B.1.1.7 variants.

With 2 bases removed from V and 6 bases from J, the gap between germline ends came to 20 bases. Per the germline V gene, CDR1 is SGHAT and CDR2 is FQNNGV. CDR3 length: 16 amino acids. Sequencing used immunoSEQ multiplex PCR; TCRdb keeps in-frame clones, though not all of them. The sample holds around 99,000 clones; around 90% are singletons and the top ten take 5.2%. Notes on this clone: Its antigen is currently unknown.

V usage is TRBV11-2 and J usage is TRBJ2-7; a possible D gene is TRBD2 (6 bases). The receptor's source is an adult in good health. The sequences come from peripheral blood, collected on day 0 of AZD1222 vaccination. The CDR3 nucleotides are TGTGCCAGCAGCTTAACCGACCGGGACTCTATTCCCGAGCAGTACTTC. Protein sequence: CASSLTDRDSIPEQYF. The full variable domain, completed using reference TRBV11-2 and TRBJ2-7, is EAGVAQSPRYKIIEKRQSVAFWCNPISGHATLYWYQQILGQGPKLLIQFQNNGVVDDSQLPKDRFSAERLKGVDSTLKIQPAKLEDSAVYLCASSLTDRDSIPEQYFGPGTRLTVT.